What follows describes a single T cell receptor beta chain. Between the trimmed V and J ends, which lost 4 bases and 5 bases, there was a span of 11 bases. The germline V gene has CDR1 LGHDT and CDR2 YNNKEL (reference sequence). This CDR3 is 14 amino acids long. Source study methods: The authors estimated nucleated cell counts from reference gene primer amplification. Some clones are missing from TCRdb's copy, which holds only in-frame ones; the method was immunoSEQ multiplex PCR. V and J calls and clone size come straight from that table; D and trimming were deduced from the DNA. The profile shows under 150,000 clones, just over 75% of them singletons. This record comes from a study of blood T cell repertoires in COVID-19. Study information: Samples came from the United States, Italy and Spain, spanning acute and convalescent COVID-19. T cells, B-cell-depleted T cells, or PBMCs provided the cDNA or gDNA that served as material.

This chain uses TRBV3-1 (or the pseudogene TRBV3-2) with TRBJ2-2, with D maybe TRBD1 (5 bases). Sequenced sample: peripheral blood. This sequence originates from a human donor in a cohort sampled during active COVID-19. Here the CDR3 DNA reads TGTGCCAGCAGCCCAGGGCGGTCTACCGGGGAGCTGTTTTTT. The encoded protein is CASSPGRSTGELFF.